The 9 T cell receptor beta chains in this list originate from one sample, sequenced in a study of tumor-infiltrating lymphocytes in primary liver carcinoma. The input was around 0.5 ug total RNA; TCR beta cDNA was made from it with a constant-region primer. Modified slightly, ARM-PCR produced TCR beta libraries over three nested multiplex PCR rounds. Each of the first two PCR rounds ran approximately 11 cycles with TRBV1-TRBV30 forward and C-beta reverse primers. MiXCR was run by TCRdb on the multiplex PCR reads, yielding one entry per CDR3 protein. Counted here are around 80,000 distinct CDR3 sequences, roughly 72% occurring once; the ten biggest clones make up roughly a fifth. Total RNA and DNA came together from 20-30 mg of bulk tissue without cell sorting. The specimen was liver tumor tissue from sampling region 1. Subset reported: tumor region T1, superior pole. These receptors were obtained from a man aged 35-49 years with primary liver carcinoma and hepatitis B virus infection.

The rearrangement links TRBV4-1 to TRBJ2-6; D may correspond to TRBD1 or TRBD2 (5 bases each). From germline, CDR1 is MGHRA and CDR2 YSYEKL. The length of the CDR3 is 18 residues. Trimming removed 0 bases from V and 4 bases from J, with 16 bases in between. The CDR3 spells CASSQDRLGVTGANVLTF. For the CDR3, the DNA is TGCGCCAGCAGCCAAGACCGCCTGGGGGTGACAGGGGCCAACGTCCTGACTTTC.

With regard to this clonotype: An end of the junction does not agree with germline; a read error may underlie this. This chain joins TRBV11-2 and TRBJ1-1; D is possibly TRBD1 (5 bases). Germline CDR1 SGHAT, CDR2 FQNNGV. The CDR3 is 17 residues long. CDR3 in amino acids: CANSRMGGRGSDTEAFF. As DNA, the CDR3 is TGTGCCAACAGCCGAATGGGGGGACGGGGGTCCGACACTGAAGCTTTCTTT.

This sequence joins TRBV7-9 and TRBJ2-7; TRBD1 agrees at 7 bases. J gave up 12 bases and V 3 bases, and 14 bases lay outside the gene matches. This CDR3 spans 14 amino acids. The germline V gene encodes CDR1 SEHNR and CDR2 FQNEAQ (reference sequence). The CDR3 bases are TGTGCCAGCAGCTTCATAGGGGGCGGGTACGAGTGGTACTTC. As protein: CASSFIGGGYEWYF.

This rearrangement joins TRBV19 to TRBJ2-1; 7 positions agree with TRBD1. Germline V gene sequence: CDR1 LNHDA, CDR2 SQIVND (reference sequence). The CDR3 length is 13 residues. V shed 7 bases, J shed 5 bases, and the junction held 5 bases outside the gene matches. As DNA, the CDR3 is TGTGCCAGTACTATCGACAGGGACAATGAGCAGTTCTTC. It encodes CASTIDRDNEQFF.

About this clonotype itself: The conserved closing phenylalanine or tryptophan is absent in this CDR3, likely reflecting a read error. The genes are TRBV6-5 and TRBJ1-6; D ambiguous. This CDR3 is 16 amino acids long. Germline values: CDR1 MNHEY, CDR2 SVGAGI. Trimming cost V 4 bases and J 6 bases, with 16 bases left between them. The CDR3 loop is CASSFIPGRSNSPLHL. Here the CDR3 DNA reads TGTGCCAGCAGTTTCATTCCCGGAAGATCTAATTCACCCCTCCACTTG.

This clonotype has only one observation. The chain recombines TRBV12-5 with TRBJ2-1; D unresolved. Trimming took off 5 bases at V and 0 bases at J, with 11 bases between the two ends. The germline gives CDR1 LGHNT, CDR2 FRNRAP. The CDR3 contains 15 residues. Written as DNA, the CDR3 is TGTGCTAGTGGTCTAGGCATTAACTCCTACAATGAGCAGTTCTTC. Encoded protein: CASGLGINSYNEQFF.

In regard to this clonotype: At one of its ends the junction is not consistent with the germline gene, which may arise from a read error. The chain couples TRBV28 to TRBJ2-1, with 11 nucleotides matching TRBD2. The CDR3 extends over 12 amino acids. Germline V CDR1 and CDR2: MDHEN, SYDVKM. In nucleotides, the CDR3 is TGTGCCAGCTTGACTAGCGGGAAACAGCAGTCCTTC. Residues: CASLTSGKQQSF.

The chain uses TRBV10-3 and TRBJ2-3, with TRBD1 identical over 7 bases. CDR3 length equals 15 residues. V was pared by 5 bases and J by 3 bases, with 8 bases of the junction left unmatched. Germline CDR1 is ENHRY and CDR2 is SYGVKD. The CDR3 spells CAISRDSPGTDTQYF. CDR3 in DNA: TGTGCCATCAGTAGGGACAGCCCTGGTACAGATACGCAGTATTTT.

The CDR3 reads CASISPIDRGPLDMGNEQFF. CDR3 bases: TGTGCCAGCATCTCGCCTATAGACAGGGGGCCCCTTGATATGGGTAATGAGCAGTTCTTC. This sequence joins TRBV5-5 and TRBJ2-1; 10 bases agree with TRBD1. The V and J ends lost 6 bases and 7 bases, in that order; junction bases with no gene match: 25. This CDR3 contains 20 residues. CDR1 is SGHKS, CDR2 YYEKEE, per germline (reference sequence).